The 7 T cell receptor beta chains below all came from one sample that was sequenced in a study of blood T cell repertoires in COVID-19. Some clones are missing from TCRdb's copy, which holds only in-frame ones; the method was immunoSEQ multiplex PCR. The table has roughly 300,000 clones, about nine tenths seen once. Sequencing was performed on peripheral blood. Receptors originate from a woman in her 30s with COVID-19, enrolled during active disease.

The table lists this clone with a few counts. Other DNA variants within this sample encode the same CDR3. V gene TRBV19 combines with J gene TRBJ1-5; TRBD1 matches at 10 bases. The germline CDR1 and CDR2 sequences are LNHDA and SQIVND (reference sequence). The junction had 1 base not matched to a gene; V was cut back by 9 bases and J by 5 bases. The CDR3 runs to 12 residues. CDR3 bases: TGTGCCAGCGGGACAGGGGATCAGCCCCAGCATTTT. Translated: CASGTGDQPQHF.

The V call is TRBV12-3 or TRBV12-4, the J call TRBJ2-3; D uncertain. The CDR3 is 13 amino acids. Trimming took 6 bases from V and 3 from J, leaving 10 bases between them. CDR3 bases: TGTGCCAGCAGCCTGACTCTAACAGATACGCAGTATTTT. Amino acids: CASSLTLTDTQYF.

This clone occurred a few times. The CDR3 sequence is CASSPGTAYGELFF. CDR3 sequence (DNA): TGCGCCAGCAGCCCCGGGACAGCCTATGGGGAACTGTTTTTT. The chain uses TRBV5-1 and TRBJ1-4; 7 bases are a match to TRBD1. The germline gives CDR1 SGHRS, CDR2 YFSETQ. V dropped 4 bases and J dropped 12; count of bases not matched to a gene: 12. The CDR3 loop spans 14 amino acids.

The V gene is TRBV28, the J gene TRBJ2-7; possible D gene TRBD2, 5 bases. Between the trimmed V and J ends, which lost 4 bases and 7 bases, there was a span of 23 bases. Germline V CDR1 and CDR2: MDHEN, SYDVKM. This CDR3 is 16 amino acids long. The CDR3 nucleotides read TGTGCCAGCAGTTGGGCGAGAGGGCATACCTCCGGGGAGCAGTACTTC. Protein sequence: CASSWARGHTSGEQYF.

This chain links TRBV11-2 with TRBJ1-3; D might be TRBD1 (6 bases). V lost 7 bases and J 2 bases, leaving 18 bases between the germline ends. CDR3 size: 16 residues. In germline, CDR1 is SGHAT, CDR2 FQNNGV. CDR3 bases: TGTGCCAGCACCAACCTCAGGGGAGCCCCTGGAAACACCATATATTTT. Translation: CASTNLRGAPGNTIYF.

The chain has TRBV6-1 and TRBJ1-6; the match to TRBD1 covers 11 bases. The CDR3 extends over 16 amino acids. V shed 4 bases, J shed 9 bases, and the junction held 8 bases outside the gene matches. The germline V gene encodes CDR1 MNHNS and CDR2 SASEGT. The CDR3 region has the DNA TGTGCCAGCAGTGCCCTGGGACAGGGGGTTGGTTCACCCCTCCACTTT. This translates into CASSALGQGVGSPLHF.

The chain recombines TRBV19 with TRBJ2-1; TRBD2 agrees at 7 bases. The V segment lost 1 base and the J segment 6 bases; nucleotides outside the gene matches: 6. CDR1 LNHDA and CDR2 SQIVND come from the germline V gene (reference sequence). The CDR3 is made up of 15 amino acids. The DNA of the CDR3 is TGTGCCAGTAGTATAGGATCGGGACTACTCAATGAGCAGTTCTTC. Translating it yields CASSIGSGLLNEQFF.